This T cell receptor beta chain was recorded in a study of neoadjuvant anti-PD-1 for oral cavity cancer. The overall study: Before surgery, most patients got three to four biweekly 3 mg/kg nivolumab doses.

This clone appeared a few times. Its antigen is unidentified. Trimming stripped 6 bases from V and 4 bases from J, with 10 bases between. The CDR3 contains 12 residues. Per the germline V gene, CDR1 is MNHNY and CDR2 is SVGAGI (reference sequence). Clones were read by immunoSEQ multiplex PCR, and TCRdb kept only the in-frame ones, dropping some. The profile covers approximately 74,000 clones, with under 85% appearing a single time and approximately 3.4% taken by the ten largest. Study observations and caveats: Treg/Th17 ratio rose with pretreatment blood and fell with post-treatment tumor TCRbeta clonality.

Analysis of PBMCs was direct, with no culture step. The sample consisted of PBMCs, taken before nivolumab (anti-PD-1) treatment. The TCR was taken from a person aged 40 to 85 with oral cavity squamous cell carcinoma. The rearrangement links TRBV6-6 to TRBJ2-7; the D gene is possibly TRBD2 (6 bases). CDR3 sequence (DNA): TGTGCCAGCAGCCCGGAGGGTTACGAGCAGTACTTC. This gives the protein CASSPEGYEQYF.